This T cell receptor beta chain appears in the sequencing data of a study of cytomegalovirus exposure and HLA in healthy donors. Study conclusions and caveats: TCR beta sequences numbering around 15,000 were associated with HLA alleles at 0.05 false discovery rate in a later analysis.

V lost 5 bases, J lost 3 bases, and 7 bases stayed unmatched. This CDR3 contains 15 residues. From germline, CDR1 is MNHEY and CDR2 SMNVEV (reference sequence). The PCR used 60 Vbeta and 13 Jbeta primers. The data were produced by immunoSEQ multiplex PCR, yet TCRdb's version contains in-frame clones alone and is incomplete. This sample has about 82,000 clones, with 70% to 80% found just once. On this clone itself: Its cognate antigen is unknown.

Material: PBMCs. This TCR was recovered from a human donor in good health. The chain has TRBV27 and TRBJ2-3, with TRBD2 identical over 8 bases. CDR3 protein: CASSPPRGGTDTQYF. Here the CDR3 DNA reads TGTGCCAGCAGTCCCCCCCGGGGGGGGACAGATACGCAGTATTTT.